The 30 T cell receptor beta chains listed next were all sequenced from one sample in a study of blood T cells in healthy people across ages. Combining a sample-barcoded 5' primer with a J-beta primer mix, a second PCR ran for roughly 7 to 11 cycles. MiXCR was run by TCRdb on the 5' RACE reads, yielding one entry per CDR3 protein. The sample contains roughly 2 million distinct CDR3 sequences, about 50% of which appear only once. The sequencing input was blood. Source of these receptors: a woman in her 40s in good health.

Concerning this clonotype: One end of the junction is discordant with germline, which a read error may explain. The V gene is TRBV11-2, the J gene TRBJ2-7, with D perhaps assigned TRBD1 or TRBD2 (5 bases each). The J call may be in error: the DNA end matches TRBJ2-5 better. This CDR3 contains 15 residues. CDR1 SGHAT and CDR2 FQNNGV come from the germline V gene. The CDR3 loop is CASSLEGYPGETQYF. Written as DNA, the CDR3 is TGCGCCAGCAGCTTAGAGGGGTACCCGGGGGAGACCCAGTACTTC.

This clonotype was picked up a small number of times. This sequence joins TRBV5-6 and TRBJ2-7; unclear D gene. The V gene's germline CDR1 is SGHDT and CDR2 YYEEEE. The CDR3 is 13 amino acids. V was shortened by 4 bases and J by 7 bases, with 15 bases between the two germline ends. CDR3: CASSQAAYNEQYF. The CDR3 coding sequence is TGTGCCAGCAGCCAGGCAGCCTACAATGAGCAGTACTTC.

This clonotype was picked up a small number of times. J is TRBJ2-1 and V is TRBV29-1; 7 bases are a match to TRBD1. The CDR3 has 13 residues. Germline CDR1 SQVTM, CDR2 ANQGSEA. The V and J ends lost 2 bases and 5 bases, in that order; junction bases with no gene match: 3. CDR3 nucleotides: TGCAGCGTTGAAACAGGGGACCACAATGAGCAGTTCTTC. The encoded protein is CSVETGDHNEQFF.

This chain connects TRBV12-3 or TRBV12-4 to TRBJ1-5; D not resolved. Deletions cut 3 bases from V and 6 bases from J, with 12 bases between. CDR3 length: 14 amino acids. The CDR3 loop reads CASSLGSYGQPQHF. The CDR3 DNA follows: TGTGCCAGCAGTTTGGGGAGCTACGGTCAGCCCCAGCATTTT.

The chain is built from TRBV6-1 and TRBJ1-4; 8 bases are a match to TRBD1. This CDR3 is 16 amino acids long. CDR1 is MNHNS, CDR2 SASEGT, per germline. J gave up 8 bases and V 3 bases, and 11 bases lay outside the gene matches. The CDR3 region has the DNA TGTGCCAGCAGTGATGGACGAGGACAGGGACTAGAAAAACTGTTTTTT. It is translated as CASSDGRGQGLEKLFF.

This clonotype occurred a few times. The chain links TRBV14 to TRBJ1-2; D is perhaps TRBD1 (6 bases). The CDR3 runs 14 residues. The V and J ends lost 1 base and 8 bases respectively, with 14 bases between them. Germline V gene data show CDR1 as SGHDN and CDR2 as FVKESK. CDR3: CASSQGGGPIGYTF. The DNA for the CDR3 is TGTGCCAGCAGCCAAGGTGGGGGGCCCATAGGCTACACCTTC. The full variable domain, with the rest looked up from reference TRBV14 and TRBJ1-2, is EAGVTQFPSHSVIEKGQTVTLRCDPISGHDNLYWYRRVMGKEIKFLLHFVKESKQDESGMPNNRFLAERTGGTYSTLKVQPAELEDSGVYFCASSQGGGPIGYTFGSGTRLTVV.

This rearrangement joins TRBV28 to TRBJ2-5; possibly TRBD2 for D (6 bases). V lost 2 bases and J lost 11, with 15 bases in between. CDR1 and CDR2 from the germline V gene are MDHEN and SYDVKM. This CDR3 region has 13 residues. The CDR3 here is CASSLELATGQYF. The CDR3 nucleotides read TGTGCCAGCAGTTTAGAGCTAGCGACTGGGCAGTACTTC.

This clonotype has only a few counts. The V and J genes are TRBV20-1 and TRBJ2-5; D remains ambiguous. The CDR3 spans 11 residues. Germline-derived CDR1 and CDR2 are DFQATT and SNEGSKA (reference sequence). Trimming removed 6 bases from V and 7 bases from J, with 12 bases in between. The CDR3: CSAPYKGTQYF. The CDR3 DNA is TGCAGTGCCCCTTATAAAGGGACCCAGTACTTC.

This sequence joins TRBV9 and TRBJ2-4; D is ambiguous. The length of the CDR3 is 12 residues. Deletions cut 5 bases from V and 5 bases from J, with 8 bases between. Per germline, CDR1 SGDLS and CDR2 YYNGEE. CDR3 region: CASSTGENIQYF. The CDR3 DNA reads as TGTGCCAGCAGTACCGGAGAAAACATTCAGTACTTC.

This clonotype was observed a few times. This chain joins TRBV6-5 and TRBJ2-7; the D gene is possibly TRBD1 (5 bases). The CDR3 covers 16 residues. V was trimmed by 0 bases and J by 2 bases, leaving 14 bases between them. CDR1 and CDR2 (germline): MNHEY, SVGAGI. CDR3 loop: CASSYSPLQGTYEQYF. As DNA, the CDR3 is TGTGCCAGCAGTTACTCGCCGTTGCAGGGTACCTACGAGCAGTACTTC.

This rearrangement joins TRBV28 to TRBJ2-1; D could derive from TRBD1 or TRBD2 (5 bases each). The germline V and J ends were trimmed by 8 bases and 13 bases, with 24 bases remaining between them. Per germline, CDR1 MDHEN and CDR2 SYDVKM. This CDR3 is built from 14 residues. The CDR3 DNA follows: TGTGCCAGCGGGGGACGGCAAGTATGGGAGACCCAGTTCTTC. This encodes CASGGRQVWETQFF.

The chain carries TRBV20-1 and TRBJ1-2; D might be TRBD1 (5 bases). V lost 2 bases, J lost 5 bases, and 18 bases lay in between. The CDR3 contains 15 residues. CDR1 is DFQATT, CDR2 SNEGSKA, per germline (reference sequence). The CDR3 is CSARPDVGTWYGYTF. CDR3 bases: TGCAGTGCTAGACCCGACGTCGGGACCTGGTATGGCTACACCTTC.

V gene TRBV7-6 combines with J gene TRBJ2-5; D possibly uses TRBD1 or TRBD2 (5 bases each). V was cut by 6 bases and J by 9 bases, with 26 bases left in between. Germline CDR1 SGHVS, CDR2 FNYEAQ. This CDR3 comprises 16 residues. The CDR3 region has the DNA TGTGCCAGCAGTCGTACCAACCCGGACAACCTGGGGGCCCAGTACTTC. Encoded protein: CASSRTNPDNLGAQYF.

The chain couples TRBV3-1 to TRBJ2-5; 9 bases are a match to TRBD1. Germline V CDR1 and CDR2: LGHDT, YNNKEL (reference sequence). The CDR3 runs 15 residues. J lost 1 base, V lost 3 bases, and 3 bases had no gene match. The CDR3 coding sequence is TGTGCCAGCAGCCAGGGACAGGGTTTCCAAGAGACCCAGTACTTC. This encodes CASSQGQGFQETQYF.

The genes are TRBV28 and TRBJ1-2; D remains unclear. Germline-derived CDR1 and CDR2 are MDHEN and SYDVKM. V lost 2 bases, J lost 2 bases, and 15 bases lay in between. The CDR3 sequence is 16 residues long. The CDR3 loop is CASSLGGTTGNYGYTF. In DNA form, the CDR3 reads TGTGCCAGCAGTTTAGGCGGCACCACCGGCAACTATGGCTACACCTTC.

This chain joins TRBV6-1 and TRBJ1-3; 9 positions agree with TRBD1. The CDR3 contains 18 residues. The ends lost 6 bases at V and 2 bases at J; junction bases unmatched: 14. CDR1 and CDR2 from the germline V gene are MNHNS and SASEGT. The CDR3: CASSVEGGTGRAGNTIYF. The CDR3 coding sequence is TGTGCCAGCAGCGTAGAAGGGGGGACAGGGCGAGCTGGAAACACCATATATTTT.

The V and J genes are TRBV7-9 and TRBJ2-1, with D perhaps being TRBD1 or TRBD2 (6 bases each). Trimming removed 6 bases from V and 8 bases from J, with 17 bases in between. This CDR3 has 14 amino acids. Germline CDR1 is SEHNR and CDR2 is FQNEAQ (reference sequence). The CDR3: CASRKGGRGYEQFF. CDR3 sequence (DNA): TGTGCCAGCAGAAAGGGGGGAAGGGGCTATGAGCAGTTCTTC.

The chain couples TRBV7-8 to TRBJ2-2; 12 nucleotides agree with TRBD2. Unmatched junction bases numbered 6, after V lost 6 bases and J lost 4 bases. Germline loops: CDR1 SGHVS, CDR2 FQNEAQ. This CDR3 region has 16 residues. The DNA of the CDR3 is TGTGCCAGCAGTAGGACTAGCGGGGCCCTCACCGGGGAGCTGTTTTTT. Its translation: CASSRTSGALTGELFF.

This clonotype was seen only a few times. The chain uses TRBV5-1 and TRBJ2-7, with TRBD1 matching over 7 bases. J was trimmed by 3 bases and V by 1 base; bases with no gene match: 10. This CDR3 contains 16 residues. The germline V gene has CDR1 SGHRS and CDR2 YFSETQ. The chain's CDR3 is CASSLKRGQTIYEQYF. The DNA for the CDR3 is TGCGCCAGCAGCTTGAAAAGGGGACAGACTATCTACGAGCAGTACTTC.

This chain links TRBV6-5 with TRBJ2-3; D gene unclear. This CDR3 has 14 amino acids. V was shortened by 0 bases and J by 2 bases, with 6 bases between the two germline ends. Per germline, CDR1 MNHEY and CDR2 SVGAGI. CDR3 sequence: CASSYSPNTDTQYF. The DNA for the CDR3 is TGTGCCAGCAGTTACTCGCCCAACACAGATACGCAGTATTTT.

The V call is TRBV7-8, the J call TRBJ2-7; 7 bases map to TRBD1. The germline CDR1 and CDR2 sequences are SGHVS and FQNEAQ. The CDR3 extends over 14 amino acids. V trimming: 5 bases; J trimming: 2 bases; junction bases outside the gene matches: 6. CDR3 in DNA: TGTGCCAGCAGCGCGACAGGGTTAGCCTACGAGCAGTACTTC. Amino acids: CASSATGLAYEQYF.

V is TRBV28 and J is TRBJ2-6, with D uncertain. The CDR3 is 15 residues long. V was cut by 2 bases and J by 4 bases, with 9 bases left in between. Per germline, CDR1 MDHEN and CDR2 SYDVKM. CDR3 in amino acids: CASSLVTGGANVLTF. CDR3 nucleotides: TGTGCCAGCAGTTTAGTAACGGGCGGGGCCAACGTCCTGACTTTC.

The CDR3 spells CASSQIPGQANYEQYF. The DNA for the CDR3 is TGCGCCAGCAGCCAGATTCCGGGACAGGCAAACTACGAGCAGTACTTC. V usage is TRBV5-1 and J usage is TRBJ2-7, with 8 bases identical to TRBD1. Germline V CDR1 and CDR2: SGHRS, YFSETQ. Losses at the gene ends were 4 bases for V and 3 bases for J; bases not matched to a gene: 12. The CDR3 is made up of 16 amino acids.

This clonotype was seen more than once but under ten times. The chain uses TRBV20-1 and TRBJ2-1; D is ambiguous. Germline V CDR1 and CDR2: DFQATT, SNEGSKA (reference sequence). The CDR3 is made up of 14 amino acids. The V and J ends lost 3 bases and 0 bases respectively, with 9 bases between them. CDR3 protein: CSASEHNSYNEQFF. The CDR3 DNA reads as TGCAGTGCTAGTGAACATAACTCCTACAATGAGCAGTTCTTC.

The chain employs TRBV4-3 and TRBJ2-7; D not resolved. The CDR3 length is 13 residues. Germline V lookup: CDR1 LGHNA, CDR2 YSLEER. The V end was cut by 1 base, the J end by 2 bases, with 6 bases between. DNA of the CDR3: TGCGCCAGCAGCCAAGCCGAGGCCTACGAGCAGTACTTC. Its protein is CASSQAEAYEQYF.

In its sample, this clonotype was seen a few times. The chain carries TRBV7-2 and TRBJ2-3, with D perhaps being TRBD1 or TRBD2 (5 bases each). Germline V gene sequence: CDR1 SGHTA, CDR2 FQGNSA. The CDR3 runs 16 residues. V was trimmed by 8 bases and J by 0 bases, leaving 18 bases between them. CDR3 sequence (DNA): TGTGCCAGCTCCACGGCAGGGACCCATAGCACAGATACGCAGTATTTT. Translated: CASSTAGTHSTDTQYF.

This rearrangement joins TRBV10-3 to TRBJ2-3, with D tentatively TRBD2 (5 bases). There are 14 residues in the CDR3. Germline V CDR1 and CDR2: ENHRY, SYGVKD. Trimming removed 4 bases at V and 4 bases at J, with 12 bases between. The CDR3 DNA reads as TGTGCCATCAGTGGAGAGGGAGTAGCAGATACGCAGTATTTT. It specifies CAISGEGVADTQYF.

J is TRBJ2-3 and V is TRBV12-3 or TRBV12-4, with D tentatively TRBD1 (5 bases). Trimming pared 3 bases from V and 0 bases from J, leaving 13 bases between. The CDR3 is 16 residues long. CDR3 loop: CASSFFIGASTDTQYF. In DNA, the CDR3 is TGTGCCAGCAGTTTTTTTATAGGGGCTAGCACAGATACGCAGTATTTT.

Only a few counts were recorded for this clonotype. V and J are TRBV4-3 and TRBJ2-5; D is undetermined. Trimming stripped 4 bases from V and 5 bases from J, with 11 bases between. CDR1 is LGHNA, CDR2 YSLEER, per germline. There are 13 residues in the CDR3. The DNA of the CDR3 is TGCGCCAGCAGCCCTACGGCTCGGGAGACCCAGTACTTC. Residues: CASSPTARETQYF.

This clonotype has only one observation. The chain employs TRBV14 and TRBJ1-2; the D is unclear. V was shortened by 2 bases and J by 7 bases, with 11 bases between the two germline ends. The CDR3 is made up of 13 amino acids. In germline, CDR1 is SGHDN, CDR2 FVKESK. The chain's CDR3 is CASSQPMVGGYTF. CDR3 DNA: TGTGCCAGCAGCCAACCTATGGTCGGTGGCTACACCTTC.